This T cell receptor beta chain was recovered during a study of cytomegalovirus exposure and HLA in healthy donors. Study findings and constraints: In a later analysis, specific HLA alleles were associated with 16,000 or so TCR beta sequences at a 0.05 false discovery rate.

In the PCR, 60 Vbeta and 13 Jbeta primers were used. Here immunoSEQ multiplex PCR was the method, and the copy in TCRdb shows in-frame clones only, minus some. The table shows roughly 99,000 clones, with approximately 80% occurring only once. V lost 5 bases to trimming and J lost 1 base; unmatched junction nucleotides: 7. Germline V CDR1 and CDR2: MNHEY, SMNVEV (reference sequence). The CDR3 is 15 amino acids. These donors, healthy bone marrow donors, were studied. On this clone: Its antigen is undetermined.

The receptor was isolated from a male donor in good health and CMV-seronegative. This chain links TRBV27 with TRBJ1-1; TRBD1 agrees at 7 bases. The sample consisted of PBMCs. In DNA, the CDR3 is TGTGCCAGCAGTCCGGACAGGCCAAGGAACACTGAAGCTTTCTTT. Translating it yields CASSPDRPRNTEAFF.